This TCR beta chain is from a study of blood T cells in healthy people across ages. Study results and limitations: Older age coincided with a roughly linear decline in TCR beta diversity per million T cells.

A few counts support this clonotype. The target antigen is unknown. The use of a sample-barcoded 5' primer and a J-beta primer mix characterized a second PCR of about 7 to 12 cycles. A 12-random-nucleotide template-switch adaptor tagged each cDNA molecule. TCRdb re-called the 5' RACE reads with MiXCR, one entry per CDR3 protein. The sample records 850,000 to 1,100,000 distinct CDR3 sequences, 35% to 45% being singletons. This clonotype was sampled from a man between 18 and 29 years old in good health. Sequencing was done on a sample of blood.

CDR3 loop: CSASSPRAGGLSYNEQFF. The CDR3 coding sequence is TGCAGTGCTAGTTCCCCTCGAGCGGGGGGATTATCCTACAATGAGCAGTTCTTC. The rearrangement joins TRBV20-1 to TRBJ2-1; TRBD2 agrees at 9 bases. The CDR3 length is 18 residues. Germline values: CDR1 DFQATT, CDR2 SNEGSKA (reference sequence). V shed 3 bases and J 1 base; nucleotides not matched to a gene: 13.